These T cell receptor beta chains were read from a single sample in a study of spatial heterogeneity in lung cancer. TCRdb redid the calling of the 5' RACE reads with MiXCR, one entry per CDR3 protein. The sample has 14,000 or so distinct CDR3 sequences; approximately 4.8% are singletons. The sequenced sample was lung tumor tissue, obtained at surgery. These receptors all stem from a female donor with early-stage non-small cell lung cancer. CDR3s include the opening cysteine and the closing phenylalanine or tryptophan. A D gene is named only where the DNA matches it firmly. Expanded clones get a size class; other rows say once, few or many, or leave the size out.

D gene	V gene	clone size	J gene	CDR3 protein	CDR3 DNA
.	TRBV6-2/TRBV6-3	.	TRBJ1-1	CASSWPGSNTEAFF	TGTGCCAGCAGTTGGCCGGGGAGCAACACTGAAGCTTTCTTT
.	TRBV20-1	many	TRBJ1-1	CSARTESGDVTEAFF	TGCAGTGCTAGAACGGAGTCCGGGGATGTCACTGAAGCTTTCTTT
.	TRBV12-3/TRBV12-4	medium-sized	TRBJ1-5	CASSWGRGGNQPQHF	TGTGCCAGCAGTTGGGGTAGGGGTGGCAATCAGCCCCAGCATTTT
.	TRBV12-3/TRBV12-4	many	TRBJ1-5	CASSLGADSNQPQHF	TGTGCCAGCAGTTTAGGGGCCGATAGCAATCAGCCCCAGCATTTT
.	TRBV24-1	many	TRBJ2-6	CATSDLRRGANVLTF	TGTGCCACCAGTGATTTAAGGCGAGGGGCCAACGTCCTGACTTTC
.	TRBV6-5	many	TRBJ2-5	CASSGGGLETQYF	TGTGCCAGCAGTGGAGGGGGCCTGGAGACCCAGTACTTC
.	TRBV6-1	many	TRBJ1-5	CASTKGTGGSQPQHF	TGTGCCAGCACCAAAGGAACAGGAGGAAGTCAGCCCCAGCATTTT
TRBD1	TRBV20-1	many	TRBJ2-7	CSATNRGQGARDEQYF	TGCAGTGCAACGAATAGGGGACAGGGAGCCCGGGACGAGCAGTACTTC
TRBD1	TRBV4-1	many	TRBJ1-2	CASSQAGQGLHEGYTF	TGCGCCAGCAGCCAAGCGGGACAGGGCCTCCATGAAGGCTACACCTTC
.	TRBV28	many	TRBJ2-7	CASSETSWDYEQYF	TGTGCCAGCAGCGAAACAAGTTGGGACTACGAGCAGTACTTC
.	TRBV5-1	many	TRBJ1-2	CASRKEANYGYTF	TGCGCCAGCAGGAAGGAGGCCAACTATGGCTACACCTTC